The TCR beta chain under discussion was sequenced for a study of T-cell reconstitution after alpha-beta-depleted transplantation in children. TCRbeta library preparation incorporated unique molecular identifiers. One entry per CDR3 protein, called by TCRdb with MiXCR from the PCR reads. The table lists around 580,000 distinct CDR3 sequences, roughly 24% of them singletons, with over 12% in the top ten. Per the germline V gene, CDR1 is SQVTM and CDR2 is ANQGSEA. CDR3 length equals 14 residues. V dropped 7 bases and J dropped 2; count of bases not matched to a gene: 7. This clonotype came up a few times.

The V and J genes are TRBV29-1 and TRBJ2-7; the match to TRBD1 covers 11 bases. This sequence originates from a boy younger than two who had a stem cell transplant for acute myeloid leukemia, so the T cells may come from the graft donor. Here the sequenced sample was PBMCs, mostly from graft donor cells, taken 360 days after TCRalphabeta/CD19-depleted stem cell transplant. CDR3: CSATPGQGAYEQYF. As DNA, the CDR3 is TGCAGCGCTACGCCGGGACAGGGGGCCTACGAGCAGTACTTC.